This is a list of T cell receptor beta chains from one sample in a study of blood T cell repertoires in COVID-19. The repertoire was sequenced with immunoSEQ multiplex PCR; TCRdb's copy has only in-frame clones and lacks some. The sample holds approximately 490,000 clones, 75% to 90% seen once. The sequencing input was PBMCs or T cells enriched from blood (not recorded which). Receptors originate from a woman aged 60 to 75 who had recovered from COVID-19. CDR3s include the opening cysteine and the closing phenylalanine or tryptophan. A D gene is named only where the DNA matches it firmly. Clone sizes are given selectively: once, few, many, or a class where the clone is expanded.

clone_size	v_call	d_call	j_call	cdr3_aa	cdr3_nt
-	TRBV2	TRBD1	TRBJ2-5	CASIRQGAIGETQYF	TGTGCCAGCATTCGACAGGGGGCAATTGGAGAGACCCAGTACTTC
-	TRBV5-1	TRBD1	TRBJ1-1	CASTRGGGGEGTEAFF	TGCGCCAGCACCCGGGGGGGAGGGGGCGAAGGCACTGAAGCTTTCTTT
-	TRBV5-1	-	TRBJ2-3	CASSLVEPTTDTQYF	TGCGCCAGCAGCTTGGTAGAACCCACCACAGATACGCAGTATTTT
-	TRBV7-8	TRBD1	TRBJ2-2	CASSLWTGGTGELFF	TGTGCCAGCAGCTTATGGACAGGGGGCACCGGGGAGCTGTTTTTT
-	TRBV30	-	TRBJ2-2	CAWSVQPTGELFF	TGTGCCTGGAGTGTACAGCCCACCGGGGAGCTGTTTTTT
-	TRBV6-1	-	TRBJ1-5	CASSEGHRQPQHF	TGTGCCAGCAGTGAAGGACACCGACAGCCCCAGCATTTT
once	TRBV5-4	TRBD2	TRBJ2-2	CASSFTTSPNTGELFF	TGTGCCAGCAGCTTCACGACTAGCCCGAACACCGGGGAGCTGTTTTTT
few	TRBV6-5	-	TRBJ2-3	CASKGQPSPTDTQYF	TGTGCCAGCAAAGGACAGCCATCTCCAACAGATACGCAGTATTTT
-	TRBV27	-	TRBJ1-1	CASSTVNTEAFF	TGTGCCAGCAGTACGGTGAACACTGAAGCTTTCTTT
-	TRBV19	-	TRBJ1-1	CASSISGAGTEAFF	TGTGCCAGTAGTATATCAGGGGCCGGCACTGAAGCTTTCTTT
-	TRBV14	-	TRBJ1-4	CASSQGSLNEKLFF	TGTGCCAGCAGCCAAGGAAGCCTTAATGAAAAACTGTTTTTT
-	TRBV18	TRBD1	TRBJ2-2	CASSPDRAGELFF	TGTGCCAGCTCACCAGACAGGGCCGGGGAGCTGTTTTTT
-	TRBV15	TRBD1	TRBJ1-5	CATSRDRLQHF	TGTGCCACCAGCAGGGACAGGCTCCAGCATTTT
-	TRBV6-5	-	TRBJ2-3	CASTPSYRETDTQYF	TGTGCCAGCACTCCGTCGTACAGGGAAACAGATACGCAGTATTTT
-	TRBV4-1	-	TRBJ2-3	CASSRGGASDTQYF	TGCGCCAGCAGCCGTGGGGGGGCCTCAGATACGCAGTATTTT
few	TRBV29-1	TRBD1	TRBJ1-1	CSVEGVGNLQGWDTEAFF	TGCAGCGTTGAAGGAGTGGGGAACCTACAGGGGTGGGACACTGAAGCTTTCTTT
-	TRBV2	TRBD1	TRBJ1-2	CASKLTGSLVDYGYTF	TGTGCCAGCAAATTGACAGGGTCGCTTGTTGACTATGGCTACACCTTC
-	TRBV7-6	-	TRBJ1-4	CASSYGSLTNEKLFF	TGTGCCAGCAGCTACGGGTCTCTAACTAATGAAAAACTGTTTTTT
-	TRBV11-2	TRBD2	TRBJ2-3	CASSLRTSGGDTQYF	TGTGCCAGCAGCCTCCGGACTAGCGGGGGTGATACGCAGTATTTT
-	TRBV11-2	-	TRBJ1-3	CASSTPGAASGNTIYF	TGTGCCAGCAGCACCCCAGGGGCGGCCTCTGGAAACACCATATATTTT